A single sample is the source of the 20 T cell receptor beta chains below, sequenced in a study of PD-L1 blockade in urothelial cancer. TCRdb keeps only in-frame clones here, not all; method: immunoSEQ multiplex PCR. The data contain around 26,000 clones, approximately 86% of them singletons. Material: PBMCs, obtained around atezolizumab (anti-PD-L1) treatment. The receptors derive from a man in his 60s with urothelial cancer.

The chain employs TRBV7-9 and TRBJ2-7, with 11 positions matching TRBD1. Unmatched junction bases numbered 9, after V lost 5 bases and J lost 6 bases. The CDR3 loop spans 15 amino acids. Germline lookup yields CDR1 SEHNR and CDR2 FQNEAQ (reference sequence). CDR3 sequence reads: CASSGLRDRGSEQYF. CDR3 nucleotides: TGTGCCAGCAGCGGATTACGGGACAGGGGGAGCGAGCAGTACTTC.

CDR3 in amino acids: CASSAGLAGIYNEQFF. In nucleotides, the CDR3 is TGTGCCAGCAGCGCGGGACTAGCGGGGATATACAATGAGCAGTTCTTC. The V call is TRBV13, the J call TRBJ2-1; 13 nucleotides match TRBD2. Trimming cost V 5 bases and J 4 bases; bases outside gene matches: 5. Per the germline V gene, CDR1 is PRHDT and CDR2 is FYEKMQ (reference sequence). This CDR3 is 16 amino acids long.

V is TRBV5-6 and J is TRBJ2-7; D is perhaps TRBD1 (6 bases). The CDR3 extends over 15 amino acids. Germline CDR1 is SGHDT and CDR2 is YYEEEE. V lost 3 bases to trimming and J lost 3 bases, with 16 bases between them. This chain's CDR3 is CASSSLGGSLYEQYF. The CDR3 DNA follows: TGTGCCAGCAGCTCCCTTGGGGGCAGCCTCTACGAGCAGTACTTC. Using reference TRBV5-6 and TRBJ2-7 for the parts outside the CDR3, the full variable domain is DAGVTQSPTHLIKTRGQQVTLRCSPKSGHDTVSWYQQALGQGPQFIFQYYEEEERQRGNFPDRFSGHQFPNYSSELNVNALLLGDSALYLCASSSLGGSLYEQYFGPGTRLTVT.

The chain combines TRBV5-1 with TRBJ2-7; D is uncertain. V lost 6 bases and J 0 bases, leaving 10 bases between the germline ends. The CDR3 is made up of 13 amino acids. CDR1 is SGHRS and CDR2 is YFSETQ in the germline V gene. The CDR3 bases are TGCGCCAGCACCCCGCAGAACTCCTACGAGCAGTACTTC. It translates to CASTPQNSYEQYF.

The CDR3 nucleotides are TGTGCCAGCAGCTTGTCGGCGGGAGCCAAAAACATTCAGTACTTC. Protein sequence: CASSLSAGAKNIQYF. The chain recombines TRBV5-5 with TRBJ2-4; tentative D call: TRBD2 (5 bases). The V gene lost 1 base and the J gene lost 0 bases, with 8 bases spanning the gap. The CDR3 is made up of 15 amino acids. Per the germline V gene, CDR1 is SGHKS and CDR2 is YYEKEE (reference sequence).

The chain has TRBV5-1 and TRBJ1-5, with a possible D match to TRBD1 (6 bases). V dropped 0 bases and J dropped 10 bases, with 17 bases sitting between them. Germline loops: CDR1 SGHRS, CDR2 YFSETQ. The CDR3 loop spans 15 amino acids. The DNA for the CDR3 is TGCGCCAGCAGCTTGGGGTCGGACAGTTTCGATCCCCAGCATTTT. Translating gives CASSLGSDSFDPQHF.

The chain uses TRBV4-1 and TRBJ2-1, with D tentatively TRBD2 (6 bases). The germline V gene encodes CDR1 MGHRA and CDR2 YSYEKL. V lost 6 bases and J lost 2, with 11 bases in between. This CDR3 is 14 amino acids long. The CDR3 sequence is CASRWGLPYNEQFF. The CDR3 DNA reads TGCGCCAGCAGGTGGGGACTCCCCTACAATGAGCAGTTCTTC.

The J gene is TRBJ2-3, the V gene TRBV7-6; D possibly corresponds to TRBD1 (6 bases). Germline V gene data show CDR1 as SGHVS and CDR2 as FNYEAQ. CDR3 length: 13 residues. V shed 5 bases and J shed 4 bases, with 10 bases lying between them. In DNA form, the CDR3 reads TGTGCCAGCAGCGCCACAGGGTCAGATACGCAGTATTTT. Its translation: CASSATGSDTQYF.

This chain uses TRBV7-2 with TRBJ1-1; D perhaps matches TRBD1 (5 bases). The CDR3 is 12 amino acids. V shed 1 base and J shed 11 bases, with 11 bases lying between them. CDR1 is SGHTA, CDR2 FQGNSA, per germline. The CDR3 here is CASSLDGGEAFF. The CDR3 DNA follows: TGTGCCAGCAGCTTAGACGGGGGGGAGGCTTTCTTT.

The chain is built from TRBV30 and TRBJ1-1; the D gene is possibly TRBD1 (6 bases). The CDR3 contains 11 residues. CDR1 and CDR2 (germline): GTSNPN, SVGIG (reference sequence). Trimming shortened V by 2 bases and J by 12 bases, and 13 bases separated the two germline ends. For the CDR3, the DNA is TGTGCCTGGAGTACAGGGTTTTGGACTTTCTTT. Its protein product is CAWSTGFWTFF.

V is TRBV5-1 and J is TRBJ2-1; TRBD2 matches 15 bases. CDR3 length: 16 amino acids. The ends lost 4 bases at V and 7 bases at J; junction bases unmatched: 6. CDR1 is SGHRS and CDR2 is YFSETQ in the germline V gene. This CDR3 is CASSPGLAGGLNEQFF. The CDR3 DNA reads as TGCGCCAGCAGCCCCGGACTAGCGGGAGGGCTTAATGAGCAGTTCTTC.

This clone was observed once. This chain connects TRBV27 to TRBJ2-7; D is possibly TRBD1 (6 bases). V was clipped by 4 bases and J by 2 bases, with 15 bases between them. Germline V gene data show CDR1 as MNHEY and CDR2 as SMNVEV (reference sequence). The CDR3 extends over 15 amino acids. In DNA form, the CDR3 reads TGTGCCAGCAGTTCCCTTGACAGGCCCGCCTACGAGCAGTACTTC. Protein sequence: CASSSLDRPAYEQYF.

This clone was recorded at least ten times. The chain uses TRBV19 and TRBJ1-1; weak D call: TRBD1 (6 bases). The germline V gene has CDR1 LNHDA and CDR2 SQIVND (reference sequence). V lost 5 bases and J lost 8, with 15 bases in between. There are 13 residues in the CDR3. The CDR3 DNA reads TGTGCCAGTAGTCCTCGCGACAGGTACGAAGCTTTCTTT. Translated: CASSPRDRYEAFF.

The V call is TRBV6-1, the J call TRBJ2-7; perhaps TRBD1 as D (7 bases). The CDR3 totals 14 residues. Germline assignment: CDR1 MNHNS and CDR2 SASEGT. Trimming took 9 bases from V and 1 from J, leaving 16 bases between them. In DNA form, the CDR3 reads TGTGCCAGTAAGCTACAGGGGACTTCCTACGAGCAGTACTTC. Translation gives CASKLQGTSYEQYF.

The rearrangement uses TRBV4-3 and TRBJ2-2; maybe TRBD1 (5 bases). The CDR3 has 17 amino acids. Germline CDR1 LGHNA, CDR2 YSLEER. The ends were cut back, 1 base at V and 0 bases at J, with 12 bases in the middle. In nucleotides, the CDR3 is TGCGCCAGCAGCCAAGCGCTTTCAGGGTCGAACACCGGGGAGCTGTTTTTT. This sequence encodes CASSQALSGSNTGELFF.

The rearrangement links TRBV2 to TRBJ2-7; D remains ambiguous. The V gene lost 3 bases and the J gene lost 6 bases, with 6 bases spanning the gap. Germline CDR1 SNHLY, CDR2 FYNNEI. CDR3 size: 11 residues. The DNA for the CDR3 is TGTGCCAGCAGTGACGAGCGCGAGCAGTACTTC. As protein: CASSDEREQYF.

The DNA for the CDR3 is TGTGCCAGCAGCTTGGACAGCTCGACCTGGGGCTACACCTTC. Its protein is CASSLDSSTWGYTF. The V gene is TRBV5-5, the J gene TRBJ1-2; D is unresolved. The CDR3 length is 14 residues. V lost 0 bases and J 8 bases, leaving 14 bases between the germline ends. In germline, CDR1 is SGHKS, CDR2 YYEKEE (reference sequence).

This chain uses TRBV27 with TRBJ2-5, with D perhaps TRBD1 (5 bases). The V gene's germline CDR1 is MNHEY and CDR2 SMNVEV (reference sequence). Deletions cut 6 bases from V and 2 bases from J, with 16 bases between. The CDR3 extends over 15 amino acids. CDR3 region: CASRSWGQLQETQYF. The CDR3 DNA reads TGTGCCAGCAGGTCGTGGGGCCAGTTACAAGAGACCCAGTACTTC.

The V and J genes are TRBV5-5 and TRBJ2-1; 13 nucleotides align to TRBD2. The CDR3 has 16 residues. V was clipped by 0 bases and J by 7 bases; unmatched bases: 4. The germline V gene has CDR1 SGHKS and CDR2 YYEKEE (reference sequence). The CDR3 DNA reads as TGTGCCAGCAGCTTGGGAAGGACTAGCGGGAGTAATGAGCAGTTCTTC. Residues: CASSLGRTSGSNEQFF.

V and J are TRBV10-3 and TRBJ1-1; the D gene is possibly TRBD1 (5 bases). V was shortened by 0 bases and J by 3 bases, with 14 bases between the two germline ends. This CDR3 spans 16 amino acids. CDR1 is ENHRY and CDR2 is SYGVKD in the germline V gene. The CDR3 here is CAISESIGAIDTEAFF. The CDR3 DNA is TGTGCCATCAGTGAGTCGATAGGGGCTATCGACACTGAAGCTTTCTTT.